Listed here are 25 T cell receptor beta chains from one sample, sequenced in a study of cytomegalovirus exposure and HLA in healthy donors. Use of 60 Vbeta and 13 Jbeta primers characterized the PCR. Sequencing was performed with immunoSEQ multiplex PCR; in TCRdb, only in-frame clones are kept and a portion is missing. The data hold some 190,000 clones, with roughly 8.7% observed a single time. The material sequenced was PBMCs. These receptors were obtained from a woman in her 30s in good health and CMV-seropositive.

The CDR3 DNA reads as TGTGCCAGCACGTGGAACAGGCCCTCCTACGAGCAGTACTTC. This codes for CASTWNRPSYEQYF. J is TRBJ2-7 and V is TRBV2, with D maybe TRBD1 (5 bases). Trimming cost V 7 bases and J 0 bases, with 13 bases left between them. Germline values: CDR1 SNHLY, CDR2 FYNNEI. The CDR3 totals 14 residues.

The chain uses TRBV7-3 and TRBJ2-5; TRBD2 might be the D (5 bases). V was pared by 2 bases and J by 2 bases, with 9 bases between. The CDR3 length is 14 residues. Germline V gives CDR1 SGHTA, CDR2 FQGTGA. The CDR3: CASSLSRDQETQYF. The CDR3, as DNA: TGTGCCAGCAGCTTATCGAGGGATCAAGAGACCCAGTACTTC.

The chain combines TRBV30 with TRBJ1-1; no firm D call. Trimming left V 0 bases short and J 4 bases short, with 18 bases between. CDR3 length: 16 residues. Germline-derived CDR1 and CDR2 are GTSNPN and SVGIG (reference sequence). This chain's CDR3 is CAWSVRGRVRATEAFF. In DNA, the CDR3 is TGTGCCTGGAGTGTACGAGGGAGGGTAAGGGCCACTGAAGCTTTCTTT.

The sample holds a few counts of this clone. The chain combines TRBV19 with TRBJ2-5; TRBD1 agrees at 7 bases. Trimming at V came to 3 bases and at J to 4 bases, leaving 5 bases not matched to a gene. Germline loops: CDR1 LNHDA, CDR2 SQIVND (reference sequence). The CDR3 extends over 14 amino acids. CDR3 sequence: CASSISTGRETQYF. In nucleotides, the CDR3 is TGTGCCAGTAGTATCTCGACAGGGAGAGAGACCCAGTACTTC.

The chain couples TRBV6-6 to TRBJ1-2; a weak D match, TRBD1 (5 bases). The CDR3 spans 14 residues. CDR1 MNHNY and CDR2 SVGAGI come from the germline V gene (reference sequence). Trimming removed 2 bases from V and 8 bases from J, with 15 bases in between. The CDR3 spells CASSYGGLPSGYTF. As DNA, the CDR3 is TGTGCCAGCAGTTACGGGGGACTCCCCTCCGGCTACACCTTC.

This clone was recorded a few times. The chain employs TRBV18 and TRBJ1-2; 8 positions agree with TRBD1. This CDR3 has 16 amino acids. V was clipped by 4 bases and J by 5 bases; unmatched bases: 12. Germline lookup yields CDR1 KGHSH and CDR2 LQKENI. The CDR3 loop reads CASSHNWYDRGYGYTF. The CDR3 coding sequence is TGTGCCAGCTCACATAACTGGTATGACAGGGGATATGGCTACACCTTC.

This clone has a handful of counts. The chain joins TRBV7-8 to TRBJ1-4; D call uncertain. V was pared by 0 bases and J by 8 bases, with 4 bases between. Germline V gene lookup returns CDR1 SGHVS and CDR2 FQNEAQ. The CDR3 spans 12 residues. CDR3 coding DNA: TGTGCCAGCAGCTTAGCGAGGGAAAAACTGTTTTTT. It specifies CASSLAREKLFF.

This chain connects TRBV5-8 to TRBJ1-2, with 7 bases aligning to TRBD1. V dropped 1 base and J dropped 5; count of bases not matched to a gene: 5. Germline lookup yields CDR1 SGHTS and CDR2 YDEGEE. This CDR3 contains 14 residues. CDR3 amino acids: CASSLRQGKYGYTF. CDR3 nucleotide sequence: TGTGCCAGCAGCTTGAGACAGGGAAAATATGGCTACACCTTC.

This clone appeared a few times. The chain couples TRBV6-5 to TRBJ1-2; D might be TRBD1 (6 bases). The CDR3 loop spans 13 amino acids. Germline V lookup: CDR1 MNHEY, CDR2 SVGAGI. Trimming pared 7 bases from V and 4 bases from J, leaving 13 bases between. Here the CDR3 reads CASTQGTSYGYTF. CDR3 nucleotides: TGTGCCAGCACCCAGGGGACCAGCTATGGCTACACCTTC.

This clone occurred a few times. The CDR3 DNA reads as TGTGCCAGCAGAAGTCGGGAGGGCCCATACGAGCAGTACTTC. Protein: CASRSREGPYEQYF. J is TRBJ2-7 and V is TRBV2; 8 nucleotides align to TRBD2. V trimming: 6 bases; J trimming: 4 bases; junction bases outside the gene matches: 8. This CDR3 contains 14 residues. Germline-derived CDR1 and CDR2 are SNHLY and FYNNEI. Based on the CDR3 plus reference TRBV2 and TRBJ2-7, the full variable domain is EPEVTQTPSHQVTQMGQEVILRCVPISNHLYFYWYRQILGQKVEFLVSFYNNEISEKSEIFDDQFSVERPDGSNFTLKIRSTKLEDSAMYFCASRSREGPYEQYFGPGTRLTVT.

The chain carries TRBV30 and TRBJ2-2, with TRBD1 identical over 8 bases. The CDR3 spans 15 residues. The V segment lost 5 bases and the J segment 4 bases; nucleotides outside the gene matches: 9. Germline V CDR1 and CDR2: GTSNPN, SVGIG (reference sequence). The CDR3 here is CAWGRQGTSTGELFF. In DNA, the CDR3 is TGTGCCTGGGGGCGACAGGGGACTTCCACCGGGGAGCTGTTTTTT.

For the CDR3, the DNA is TGTGCCTCCAACCCCGGATCCGGGGAGACCCAGTACTTC. As protein: CASNPGSGETQYF. This sequence joins TRBV19 and TRBJ2-5; D not certain. CDR3 length: 13 amino acids. The V gene lost 11 bases and the J gene lost 5 bases, with 18 bases spanning the gap. CDR1 is LNHDA, CDR2 SQIVND, per germline (reference sequence).

This clone was counted a few times. CDR3 coding DNA: TGCGCCAGCTTTTGGGGGACAGAGAACACTGAAGCTTTCTTT. Its protein is CASFWGTENTEAFF. V gene TRBV5-1 combines with J gene TRBJ1-1, with 7 bases matching TRBD1. Looked up from germline, CDR1 is SGHRS and CDR2 is YFSETQ. The CDR3 is made up of 14 amino acids. Trimming at V came to 7 bases and at J to 1 base, leaving 7 bases not matched to a gene.

This CDR3 is CASSQDPGQTNTEAFF. The CDR3 DNA reads TGTGCCAGCAGCCAAGATCCCGGACAGACGAACACTGAAGCTTTCTTT. This chain uses TRBV4-2 with TRBJ1-1, with D possibly matching TRBD1 (6 bases). The CDR3 consists of 16 residues. V was trimmed by 0 bases and J by 1 base, leaving 12 bases between them. CDR1 is LGHNA and CDR2 is YNFKEQ in the germline V gene.

In its sample, this clone was seen a few times. The CDR3 here is CAWRGVGVAEQFF. The CDR3 nucleotides read TGTGCCTGGAGAGGGGTAGGGGTAGCTGAGCAGTTCTTC. The genes are TRBV30 and TRBJ2-1; tentative D call: TRBD1 (5 bases). V lost 3 bases and J 9 bases, leaving 15 bases between the germline ends. This CDR3 region has 13 residues. Germline values: CDR1 GTSNPN, CDR2 SVGIG (reference sequence). Full variable domain (outside the CDR3, taken from reference TRBV30 and TRBJ2-1): SQTIHQWPATLVQPVGSPLSLECTVEGTSNPNLYWYRQAAGRGLQLLFYSVGIGQISSEVPQNLSASRPQDRQFILSSKKLLLSDSGFYLCAWRGVGVAEQFFGPGTRLTVL.

V usage is TRBV5-1 and J usage is TRBJ2-3; 15 nucleotides align to TRBD2. With V trimmed by 4 bases and J by 5 bases, 2 bases remained unmatched. Germline V CDR1 and CDR2: SGHRS, YFSETQ. The CDR3 runs 15 residues. The CDR3 spells CASSAGLAGGDTQYF. CDR3 sequence (DNA): TGCGCCAGCAGCGCGGGACTAGCGGGAGGAGATACGCAGTATTTT.

The J gene is TRBJ2-1, the V gene TRBV30; D is possibly TRBD1 (6 bases). Germline V gene data show CDR1 as GTSNPN and CDR2 as SVGIG (reference sequence). The V gene lost 3 bases and the J gene lost 8 bases, with 17 bases spanning the gap. The CDR3 is 14 amino acids. CDR3 sequence: CAWSSRGRGDEQFF. The DNA of the CDR3 is TGTGCCTGGAGCAGCAGGGGAAGGGGTGATGAGCAGTTCTTC.

V usage is TRBV18 and J usage is TRBJ1-2; D uncertain. CDR1 and CDR2 from the germline V gene are KGHSH and LQKENI. The CDR3 consists of 14 residues. Trimming pared 5 bases from V and 6 bases from J, leaving 16 bases between. This CDR3 reads CASSILEITHGYTF. CDR3 DNA: TGTGCCAGCTCAATACTCGAGATCACCCATGGCTACACCTTC.

The chain joins TRBV6-6 to TRBJ1-2; TRBD1 aligns across 7 bases. V was pared by 6 bases and J by 3 bases, with 13 bases of the junction left unmatched. The CDR3 loop spans 16 amino acids. The germline CDR1 and CDR2 sequences are MNHNY and SVGAGI (reference sequence). In DNA form, the CDR3 reads TGTGCCAGCAGCATCCCGGGGACAGTCCGGGACTATGGCTACACCTTC. Its translation is CASSIPGTVRDYGYTF.

The chain couples TRBV2 to TRBJ1-1; D may be TRBD1 (5 bases). V was pared by 3 bases and J by 2 bases, with 10 bases between. Germline assignment: CDR1 SNHLY and CDR2 FYNNEI. There are 14 residues in the CDR3. The CDR3 reads CASSEGRLNTEAFF. CDR3 DNA: TGTGCCAGCAGTGAGGGGCGTCTTAACACTGAAGCTTTCTTT.

The chain carries TRBV6-1 and TRBJ2-1; D not certain. This CDR3 spans 16 amino acids. The V and J ends lost 2 bases and 0 bases respectively, with 11 bases between them. Germline V gene lookup returns CDR1 MNHNS and CDR2 SASEGT. The CDR3 DNA reads TGTGCCAGCAGTGAATGGTCCGTCAGCTCCTACAATGAGCAGTTCTTC. It translates to CASSEWSVSSYNEQFF.

This clone was seen more than once but under ten times. This chain joins TRBV2 and TRBJ1-2, with D possibly being TRBD1 (5 bases). From germline, CDR1 is SNHLY and CDR2 FYNNEI. The CDR3 is made up of 15 amino acids. V was shortened by 0 bases and J by 4 bases, with 12 bases between the two germline ends. CDR3 nucleotide sequence: TGTGCCAGCAGTGAAGCGCTTCAGGGCGCCTATGGCTACACCTTC. Its translation is CASSEALQGAYGYTF.

The chain has TRBV5-1 and TRBJ2-2; no firm D call. CDR3 length: 13 residues. The V end was cut by 0 bases, the J end by 8 bases, with 8 bases between. Per the germline V gene, CDR1 is SGHRS and CDR2 is YFSETQ. DNA of the CDR3: TGCGCCAGCAGCTTGGCCGCGACAGGGGAGCTGTTTTTT. This codes for CASSLAATGELFF.

Only a few counts were recorded for this clone. V gene TRBV18 combines with J gene TRBJ1-2; the match to TRBD1 covers 7 bases. The germline CDR1 and CDR2 sequences are KGHSH and LQKENI. This CDR3 region has 15 residues. V shed 5 bases and J 2 bases; nucleotides not matched to a gene: 8. CDR3 loop: CASSAYRGSNYGYTF. The CDR3 DNA sequence: TGTGCCAGCTCAGCCTACAGGGGTTCGAACTATGGCTACACCTTC.

The chain carries TRBV4-2 and TRBJ1-4, with TRBD1 identical over 9 bases. Losses at the gene ends were 0 bases for V and 7 bases for J; bases not matched to a gene: 6. Per germline, CDR1 LGHNA and CDR2 YNFKEQ. The CDR3 spans 16 residues. This CDR3 reads CASSQDWDRVGEKLFF. CDR3 DNA: TGTGCCAGCAGCCAAGATTGGGACAGGGTAGGTGAAAAACTGTTTTTT.